The subject of this entry is one TCR beta chain. This entry belongs to a study of cytomegalovirus exposure and HLA in healthy donors. Turning to the study itself: Earlier findings included 117 million unique TCR beta sequences obtained from 150 million to 200 million T cells.

Trimming removed 3 bases from V and 4 bases from J; junction bases left unmatched: 12. The CDR3 runs to 18 residues. The germline V gene has CDR1 SGHRS and CDR2 YFSETQ. In the PCR, 60 Vbeta and 13 Jbeta primers were used. Per the original data handling: A later analysis tallied some 80 million unique TCR beta chains, some 10 million of them shared. Measured with immunoSEQ multiplex PCR; TCRdb has only the in-frame clones, and not every one. V, J and clone size were drawn from that table, and D and trimming were deduced from the DNA. This table has some 150,000 clones, around 80% appearing once. This receptor was obtained from a young man in good health and CMV-seronegative. The V and J genes are TRBV5-1 and TRBJ2-7, with 14 bases matching TRBD2. Sequenced sample: PBMCs. CDR3 in amino acids: CASSWGTSGGDSFYEQYF. The DNA of the CDR3 is TGCGCCAGCAGCTGGGGGACTAGCGGGGGAGATTCCTTTTACGAGCAGTACTTC.